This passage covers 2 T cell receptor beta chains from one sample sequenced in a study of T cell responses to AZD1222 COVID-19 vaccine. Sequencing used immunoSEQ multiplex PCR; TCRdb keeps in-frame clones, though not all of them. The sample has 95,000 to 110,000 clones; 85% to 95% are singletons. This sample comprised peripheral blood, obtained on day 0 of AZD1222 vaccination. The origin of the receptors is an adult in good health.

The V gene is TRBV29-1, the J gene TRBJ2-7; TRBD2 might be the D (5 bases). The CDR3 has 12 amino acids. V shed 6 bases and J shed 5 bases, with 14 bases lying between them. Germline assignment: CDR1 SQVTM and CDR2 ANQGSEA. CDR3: CSVESLGNEQYF. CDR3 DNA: TGCAGCGTCGAGAGTCTCGGGAACGAGCAGTACTTC.

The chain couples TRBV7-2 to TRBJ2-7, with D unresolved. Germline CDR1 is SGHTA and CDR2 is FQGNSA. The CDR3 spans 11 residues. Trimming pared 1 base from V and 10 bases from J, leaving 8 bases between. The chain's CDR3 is CASSLGEVQYF. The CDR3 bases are TGTGCCAGCAGCTTAGGCGAGGTTCAGTACTTC.